These T cell receptor beta chains were read from a single sample in a study of blood T cell repertoires in COVID-19. Here immunoSEQ multiplex PCR was the method, and the copy in TCRdb shows in-frame clones only, minus some. The sample lists around 150,000 clones; around 77% were seen once. Sample: peripheral blood. The source of these receptors is a man in his fifties with active or convalescent COVID-19. Each CDR3 is given with its conserved first and last residue. The D gene is left open where the match is weak. Some rows mark clone size as missing; the rest say once, few, many or name a class of expanded clone.

CDR3aa | CDR3nt | len | d_gene | abundance | j_gene | v_gene
CASSIRGAGANVLTF | TGTGCCAGTAGTATACGGGGGGCTGGGGCCAACGTCCTGACTTTC | 15 | TRBD2 | NA | TRBJ2-6 | TRBV19
CASSSTESNEKLFF | TGCGCCAGCAGCTCTACAGAGAGTAATGAAAAACTGTTTTTT | 14 | NA | NA | TRBJ1-4 | TRBV5-1
CSGSDSNTEAFF | TGCAGCGGATCGGACTCGAACACTGAAGCTTTCTTT | 12 | NA | NA | TRBJ1-1 | TRBV29-1
CASSMDRDSGSPLHF | TGTGCCAGTAGTATGGACCGGGACAGCGGATCACCCCTCCACTTT | 15 | TRBD1 | NA | TRBJ1-6 | TRBV19
CASTSNRGGYEGANVLTF | TGTGCCAGCACCTCTAACAGGGGAGGCTACGAAGGGGCCAACGTCCTGACTTTC | 18 | NA | NA | TRBJ2-6 | TRBV28
CASGGVTEAFF | TGTGCCAGCGGAGGGGTCACTGAAGCTTTCTTT | 11 | NA | NA | TRBJ1-1 | TRBV7-9
CASRITSAYKDEQYF | TGTGCCAGCAGAATTACTAGCGCTTACAAGGACGAGCAGTACTTC | 15 | TRBD2 | NA | TRBJ2-7 | TRBV13
CASSPAEFNSPLHF | TGTGCCAGCTCACCCGCGGAATTTAATTCACCCCTCCACTTT | 14 | NA | NA | TRBJ1-6 | TRBV18
CASSHSWGHPNYGYTF | TGTGCCAGCAGTCACTCTTGGGGGCACCCCAACTATGGCTACACCTTC | 16 | NA | NA | TRBJ1-2 | TRBV25-1
CASSLQSNQPQHF | TGTGCCAGCAGTTTACAGAGCAATCAGCCCCAGCATTTT | 13 | NA | NA | TRBJ1-5 | TRBV12-3/TRBV12-4
CASSMDRYYTF | TGTGCCAGTAGTATGGACAGGTACTACACCTTC | 11 | TRBD1 | NA | TRBJ1-2 | TRBV19
CASSLPQGETGYTF | TGTGCCAGCAGTTTACCGCAGGGGGAGACTGGCTACACCTTC | 14 | TRBD1 | NA | TRBJ1-2 | TRBV28
CASSQSRGKVTQYF | TGTGCCAGCAGCCAGTCGCGCGGGAAGGTGACCCAGTACTTC | 14 | NA | few | TRBJ2-5 | TRBV3-1/TRBV3-2
CAISESGTGAHWAKNIQYF | TGTGCCATCAGTGAGAGCGGGACAGGCGCCCATTGGGCCAAAAACATTCAGTACTTC | 19 | NA | NA | TRBJ2-4 | TRBV10-3
CASSQARGPNEKLFF | TGTGCCAGCAGCCAAGCCAGGGGACCAAATGAAAAACTGTTTTTT | 15 | NA | NA | TRBJ1-4 | TRBV3-1/TRBV3-2
CASSPTFSGRAPDTQYF | TGCGCCAGCAGTCCCACTTTTAGCGGGAGGGCCCCAGATACGCAGTATTTT | 17 | TRBD2 | NA | TRBJ2-3 | TRBV23-1
CASSLGGDYSYEQYF | TGTGCCAGCAGCTTAGGAGGGGACTACTCCTACGAGCAGTACTTC | 15 | TRBD2 | NA | TRBJ2-7 | TRBV11-2
CSASGASGVQETQYF | TGCAGTGCGAGTGGAGCTAGCGGGGTACAAGAGACCCAGTACTTC | 15 | TRBD2 | NA | TRBJ2-5 | TRBV20-1
CASSESRSSYEQYF | TGCGCCAGCAGTGAGTCGCGATCATCCTACGAGCAGTACTTC | 14 | NA | NA | TRBJ2-7 | TRBV10-2
CASTQGRGGTEAFF | TGTGCCAGCACTCAAGGCCGGGGAGGCACTGAAGCTTTCTTT | 14 | NA | NA | TRBJ1-1 | TRBV6-5
CASSFTGGGGNTIYF | TGTGCCAGCAGCTTCACAGGGGGCGGTGGAAACACCATATATTTT | 15 | TRBD1 | NA | TRBJ1-3 | TRBV7-8
CASSPVTGGGSPLHF | TGTGCCAGCAGCCCGGTGACAGGGGGCGGATCACCCCTCCACTTT | 15 | TRBD1 | NA | TRBJ1-6 | TRBV5-5
CASSPHRGEAFF | TGTGCCAGCAGTCCCCACAGGGGGGAAGCTTTCTTT | 12 | TRBD1 | NA | TRBJ1-1 | TRBV6-5
CASSVRQGAGDTQYF | TGTGCCAGCAGCGTACGACAGGGGGCTGGAGATACGCAGTATTTT | 15 | TRBD1 | NA | TRBJ2-3 | TRBV9
CASSTRQGAGTGELFF | TGTGCCAGTAGTACAAGACAGGGGGCCGGAACCGGGGAGCTGTTTTTT | 16 | TRBD1 | NA | TRBJ2-2 | TRBV19
CASSLNRDRGYSNEKLFF | TGTGCCAGCAGCCTGAACCGGGACAGGGGCTATAGTAATGAAAAACTGTTTTTT | 18 | TRBD1 | NA | TRBJ1-4 | TRBV7-8
CASSWVGTGLYEQYF | TGTGCCAGCAGCTGGGTCGGGACAGGCTTATACGAGCAGTACTTC | 15 | TRBD1 | NA | TRBJ2-7 | TRBV5-5
CATSDLPSGTSEDTQYF | TGTGCCACCAGTGATTTGCCTAGCGGGACCTCCGAAGATACGCAGTATTTT | 17 | TRBD2 | NA | TRBJ2-3 | TRBV24-1
CASSVLSGSDGYTF | TGTGCCAGCAGCGTCCTCTCAGGGTCTGATGGCTACACCTTC | 14 | NA | NA | TRBJ1-2 | TRBV9
CAISAGGDYETYRLAGGSEQFF | TGTGCCATCAGCGCGGGAGGCGACTACGAAACGTATCGGCTAGCGGGAGGGAGTGAGCAGTTCTTC | 22 | TRBD2 | few | TRBJ2-1 | TRBV10-3
CASSFLSSGYYEQYF | TGTGCCAGCAGTTTTTTATCCTCAGGGTACTACGAGCAGTACTTC | 15 | NA | few | TRBJ2-7 | TRBV28
CASSLVPGGGEQYF | TGTGCCAGCAGCTTAGTGCCAGGGGGCGGCGAGCAGTACTTC | 14 | TRBD1 | few | TRBJ2-7 | TRBV11-2
CASSYVRTGVEQYF | TGTGCCAGCAGTTACGTAAGGACAGGGGTCGAGCAGTACTTC | 14 | TRBD1 | NA | TRBJ2-7 | TRBV27
CASSLREAGAYEQYF | TGTGCCAGCAGCTTGCGCGAGGCAGGGGCGTACGAGCAGTACTTC | 15 | NA | few | TRBJ2-7 | TRBV5-6
CASSVGRATLYEQYF | TGTGCCAGCAGTGTCGGGAGGGCCACTCTCTACGAGCAGTACTTC | 15 | TRBD2 | few | TRBJ2-7 | TRBV28
CASSLSRQGGEKLFF | TGTGCCAGCAGTCTGTCTCGACAGGGGGGTGAAAAACTGTTTTTT | 15 | TRBD1 | once | TRBJ1-4 | TRBV28
CATSRDRGLTAPLHF | TGTGCCACCAGCAGAGATCGCGGGTTGACGGCACCCCTCCACTTT | 15 | NA | NA | TRBJ1-6 | TRBV15
CASSLAGADEQYF | TGTGCCAGCAGCTTAGCGGGAGCTGACGAGCAGTACTTC | 13 | TRBD2 | NA | TRBJ2-7 | TRBV5-4
CATVGTGSSNEQFF | TGTGCCACCGTCGGGACAGGGTCTAGCAATGAGCAGTTCTTC | 14 | TRBD1 | NA | TRBJ2-1 | TRBV27
CAWSGSAGEGTGELFF | TGTGCCTGGAGTGGGTCGGCGGGAGAGGGCACCGGGGAGCTGTTTTTT | 16 | TRBD2 | few | TRBJ2-2 | TRBV30
CASSLGGTQNSPLHF | TGTGCCAGCAGCTTAGGGGGGACTCAGAATTCACCCCTCCACTTT | 15 | NA | NA | TRBJ1-6 | TRBV7-8
CASSLARGQGTNSPLHF | TGTGCCAGCAGCTTAGCTAGGGGACAGGGGACGAATTCACCCCTCCACTTT | 17 | TRBD1 | NA | TRBJ1-6 | TRBV7-9
CASSSGQGVYTF | TGCGCCAGCAGTTCGGGACAGGGTGTCTACACCTTC | 12 | TRBD1 | NA | TRBJ1-2 | TRBV10-2
CASRRLAGERLGYEQYF | TGTGCCAGCAGGAGACTAGCGGGAGAACGGTTGGGCTACGAGCAGTACTTC | 17 | TRBD2 | NA | TRBJ2-7 | TRBV2
CASSVSPTNEKLFF | TGTGCCAGCAGTGTCTCTCCCACTAATGAAAAACTGTTTTTT | 14 | NA | NA | TRBJ1-4 | TRBV25-1
CASSLNSSGNTIYF | TGTGCCAGCAGCTTAAACAGCTCTGGAAACACCATATATTTT | 14 | NA | many | TRBJ1-3 | TRBV11-2
CASSPGLAENTGELFF | TGTGCCAGCAGCCCCGGACTAGCGGAGAACACCGGGGAGCTGTTTTTT | 16 | TRBD2 | NA | TRBJ2-2 | TRBV5-4